This T cell receptor (beta chain) was documented in a study of beta chain features in type 1 diabetes. The authors reverse transcribed all of the isolated RNA, so sequencing captured expressed TCRB transcripts. Sequencing was performed with immunoSEQ multiplex PCR; in TCRdb, only in-frame clones are kept and a portion is missing. The data hold about 42,000 clones, with about 50% observed a single time. This clone was detected only a few times. The CDR3 has 15 amino acids. Per the germline V gene, CDR1 is SGHRS and CDR2 is YFSETQ. Trimming left V 0 bases short and J 8 bases short, with 16 bases between.

Material: stem cell memory CD4+ T cells from blood. The TCR sequence derives from a woman aged 25 to 39 in good health. This chain uses TRBV5-1 with TRBJ2-3, with D tentatively TRBD1 (5 bases). The CDR3 sequence is CASSLGETGFGTQYF. Written as DNA, the CDR3 is TGCGCCAGCAGCTTGGGGGAAACAGGTTTCGGTACGCAGTATTTT.